The T cell receptor (beta chain) under discussion was sequenced for a study of T cells in Graves' hyperthyroidism and ophthalmopathy (dated by TCRdb to the late 2010s). Study-wide context: Peripheral blood was sampled at the time of initial diagnosis, prior to any treatment. The 85 to 100 discovery patients were divided at random into training and test sets in a 7:3 ratio. In addition, the study compared T-cell repertoires in thyroid tissue and in blood from several Graves' hyperthyroidism patients. An independent validation cohort of around 19 hyperthyroidism patients and about 16 patients who later progressed to ophthalmopathy tested prospective prediction of ophthalmopathy. After sampling, hyperthyroidism patients received methimazole starting at 30 mg daily, and ophthalmopathy patients received high-dose intravenous methylprednisolone. To identify distinguishing TCR V-J signatures, a discovery cohort of around 100 patients was used, comprising some 43 with Graves' ophthalmopathy and some 60 with stable Graves' hyperthyroidism. TCR Vbeta CDR3 sequencing of 130 to 150 peripheral blood samples (roughly 43 ophthalmopathy, roughly 72 hyperthyroidism and some 17 progressor patients) is reported in the paper. Broad study findings and their caveats: Ophthalmopathy was separated from stable hyperthyroidism by a 13 V-J signature model, with 85% to 90% sensitivity and 81% to 82% specificity obtained in cross-validation and 80%/75% obtained in testing. In validation, the model predicted progression to ophthalmopathy a median of 6.5 months before onset, with around 70% sensitivity and roughly 77% specificity. Most expanded thyroid clonotypes (frequency above 0.001) were also detected in blood, a finding suggesting that blood repertoires may reflect thyroid immune responses. No statistical method was used to fix the sample size in advance, and group allocation was not hidden from the investigators.

In its sample, this clonotype was seen a few times. No cognate antigen has been identified for it. No base-level quality is on record; no much larger clone is a single base apart. V is reduced by 8 bases and J by 10 bases, leaving a spacing of 6 bases between them. The germline V gene (reference sequence) supplies CDR1 PRHDT and CDR2 FYEKMQ. The CDR3 sequence holds 10 residues, the cysteine and phenylalanine included. Just CDR3 DNA is preserved here, 30 bases in frame from base 1. Amplification of TCR beta CDR3 regions was carried out from RNA transcripts. The first round of RT-PCR for the TCR CDR3 was performed with the HTBI primer set and the Qiagen OneStep RT-PCR kit. Libraries were constructed in a second round of multiplex PCR, after which size selection and purification were carried out. Libraries were sequenced paired-end with 100 bp reads on an Illumina HiSeq2000. In the source study's methods: SOAPnuke was used to process the raw data, with reads discarded if the reads contained adapters or uncalled bases, had a mean Phred below 15, or lacked an exact constant-primer or identifier match. COPE v1.2.5 was used to merge the high-quality paired reads, and each unique nucleotide sequence was defined as a clonotype. Clonotypes were aligned to IMGT TRBV, TRBD and TRBJ reference segments using MiTCR v1.1. Only V-J combinations with frequency above 0.0001, covering about 99% of repertoires, were analysed. The TCS score was defined as the ratio of F50 (clonal expansion) to E x V (chaos), calculated using BLOSUM62-based TCRdist between CDR3 peptides within each V-J. Welch's t-statistics and random forest reduced 514 V-J features to 13, which were used in a naive Bayes classifier (R e1071). Starting from the raw public reads, TCRdb applied fastp trimming at Q25, assembled clones with MiXCR and retained in-frame beta chains. Every distinct CDR3 protein forms one entry, paired with its most common genes and DNA. The V and J calls reflect TCRdb's pipeline rather than the authors' work. Present in this sample are 500,000 to 750,000 distinct CDR3 sequences, 12% to 15% of which were seen just once. Roughly 6.9% of the sample rests with the top ten.

Ophthalmopathy patients had moderately to severely active disease, Clinical Activity Score of at least 3, NOSPECS grade of at least 4, and duration under 3 months. The study excluded patients with uncontrolled infections, other autoimmune diseases, pregnancy or lactation. Diagnoses were established on the basis of clinical symptoms, serum thyroxine and TRAb, thyroid ultrasound, and orbital computed tomography. PBMCs were isolated from about 9.1 ml of fresh peripheral blood by Ficoll-Paque density gradient centrifugation. Total RNA was extracted with Trizol reagent, and quality was checked on an Agilent 2100 Bioanalyzer.

The chain employs TRBV13 and TRBJ1-6; the D gene is not confidently resolved. The sequence came from a woman aged 18-29 years with Graves' ophthalmopathy. Input material: blood. The nucleotide sequence is TGTGCCAGCGGTGGGTCACCCCTCCACTTT. This encodes CASGGSPLHF.